The 32 T cell receptor beta chains below all came from one sample that was sequenced in a study of CD8+ T cells in alopecia areata. Sequencing used cDNA as its template, made by extracting RNA and reverse transcribing it. Libraries were prepared by immunoSEQ multiplex PCR; TCRdb keeps only in-frame clonotypes and omits some of them. The sample records 270,000 or so clones, over 45% being singletons. Sample treatment: oral pan-JAK inhibitor, 5-10 mg twice daily. Sequenced here: CD4+ T cells sorted from blood, sampled at week 24, from a patient treated with tofacitinib. The receptors originated from a human donor with alopecia areata.

The chain joins TRBV7-9 to TRBJ2-7, with 10 bases aligning to TRBD2. Germline CDR1 reads SEHNR; CDR2 reads FQNEAQ (reference sequence). The ends lost 7 bases at V and 0 bases at J; junction bases unmatched: 3. The CDR3 length is 14 residues. The CDR3 here is CASNLAGDSYEQYF. CDR3 in DNA: TGTGCCAGCAACCTAGCGGGGGACTCCTACGAGCAGTACTTC.

This chain uses TRBV15 with TRBJ1-1; unclear D gene. Trimming cost V 5 bases and J 8 bases, with 21 bases left between them. The CDR3 extends over 15 amino acids. Germline CDR1 and CDR2: LNHNV and YYDKDF (reference sequence). CDR3: CATSATAWGWKEAFF. The CDR3 nucleotides are TGTGCCACCAGCGCGACGGCGTGGGGTTGGAAAGAAGCTTTCTTT.

The chain links TRBV19 to TRBJ2-3; the match to TRBD1 covers 11 bases. This CDR3 contains 18 residues. Germline-derived CDR1 and CDR2 are LNHDA and SQIVND (reference sequence). The V and J ends lost 4 bases and 5 bases, in that order; junction bases with no gene match: 14. The CDR3 sequence is CASSTSPRTGGFRDTQYF. CDR3 nucleotide sequence: TGTGCCAGTAGTACCTCCCCTCGGACAGGGGGCTTCAGAGATACGCAGTATTTT. Full variable domain (missing parts from reference TRBV19 and TRBJ2-3): DGGITQSPKYLFRKEGQNVTLSCEQNLNHDAMYWYRQDPGQGLRLIYYSQIVNDFQKGDIAEGYSVSREKKESFPLTVTSAQKNPTAFYLCASSTSPRTGGFRDTQYFGPGTRLTVL.

The chain joins TRBV2 to TRBJ1-4; 9 nucleotides line up with TRBD1. This CDR3 is built from 14 residues. The germline V gene has CDR1 SNHLY and CDR2 FYNNEI. V dropped 6 bases and J dropped 6; count of bases not matched to a gene: 5. CDR3 residues: CASRGQGLYEKLFF. For the CDR3, the DNA is TGTGCCAGCAGGGGACAGGGATTGTATGAAAAACTGTTTTTT.

The genes are TRBV30 and TRBJ2-2, with D perhaps matching TRBD1 (7 bases). This CDR3 has 16 residues. The V and J ends lost 2 bases and 0 bases respectively, with 13 bases between them. CDR1 is GTSNPN and CDR2 is SVGIG in the germline V gene (reference sequence). CDR3: CAWSRGGTANTGELFF. As DNA, the CDR3 is TGTGCCTGGAGTCGAGGAGGGACAGCGAACACCGGGGAGCTGTTTTTT.

The table lists this clone with a count of one. The rearrangement links TRBV7-9 to TRBJ1-2; D perhaps matches TRBD1 (5 bases). This CDR3 comprises 12 residues. V lost 5 bases and J lost 10, with 14 bases in between. In germline, CDR1 is SEHNR, CDR2 FQNEAQ (reference sequence). CDR3 amino acids: CASSPRGADYTF. As DNA, the CDR3 is TGTGCCAGCAGCCCCCGCGGGGCTGACTACACCTTC.

Of note for this clone: At one end, the junction sequence differs from germline, possibly due to a read error. CDR3 sequence: CASSRPSLGLAGDF. DNA of the CDR3: TGTGCCAGCAGCCGGCCCAGTCTGGGACTAGCGGGGGACTTC. The chain is built from TRBV5-6 and TRBJ2-5; 14 nucleotides line up with TRBD2. The germline CDR1 and CDR2 sequences are SGHDT and YYEEEE. The CDR3 is 14 amino acids. Full variable domain (remainder filled in from reference TRBV5-6 and TRBJ2-5): DAGVTQSPTHLIKTRGQQVTLRCSPKSGHDTVSWYQQALGQGPQFIFQYYEEEERQRGNFPDRFSGHQFPNYSSELNVNALLLGDSALYLCASSRPSLGLAGDFGPGTRLLVL.

The chain recombines TRBV29-1 with TRBJ2-3, with D perhaps TRBD1 or TRBD2 (6 bases each). The CDR3 consists of 15 residues. V was pared by 7 bases and J by 7 bases, with 24 bases between. Germline V gene lookup returns CDR1 SQVTM and CDR2 ANQGSEA. CDR3: CSARRPGGLRHTQYF. CDR3 in DNA: TGCAGCGCGAGAAGGCCCGGGGGCTTGAGACATACGCAGTATTTT.

This sequence joins TRBV10-3 and TRBJ2-2; D unresolved. This CDR3 spans 11 amino acids. Germline loops: CDR1 ENHRY, CDR2 SYGVKD. V dropped 3 bases and J dropped 4 bases, with 0 bases sitting between them. This CDR3 is CAISDTGELFF. In nucleotides, the CDR3 is TGTGCCATCAGTGACACCGGGGAGCTGTTTTTT.

A few counts support this clone. The chain uses TRBV30 and TRBJ2-1; no clear D gene. The CDR3 runs 10 residues. Per germline, CDR1 GTSNPN and CDR2 SVGIG (reference sequence). V was trimmed by 1 base and J by 13 bases, leaving 8 bases between them. CDR3 sequence (DNA): TGTGCCTGGAGTGGCGGAAAACAGTTCTTC. Its protein product is CAWSGGKQFF.

This chain connects TRBV4-3 to TRBJ2-5; unclear D gene. There are 13 residues in the CDR3. Trimming took 1 base from V and 5 from J, leaving 8 bases between them. CDR1 LGHNA and CDR2 YSLEER come from the germline V gene. In DNA, the CDR3 is TGCGCCAGCAGCCAAGTTCGGACGGAGACCCAGTACTTC. It encodes CASSQVRTETQYF.

J is TRBJ2-5 and V is TRBV11-2; 8 positions match TRBD1. The length of the CDR3 is 15 residues. J gave up 5 bases and V 7 bases, and 12 bases lay outside the gene matches. Germline V gene data show CDR1 as SGHAT and CDR2 as FQNNGV. This CDR3 is CASNTGLAGGETQYF. The CDR3, as DNA: TGTGCCAGCAACACAGGGTTGGCAGGGGGCGAGACCCAGTACTTC. Using reference TRBV11-2 and TRBJ2-5 for the parts outside the CDR3, the full variable domain is EAGVAQSPRYKIIEKRQSVAFWCNPISGHATLYWYQQILGQGPKLLIQFQNNGVVDDSQLPKDRFSAERLKGVDSTLKIQPAKLEDSAVYLCASNTGLAGGETQYFGPGTRLLVL.

This clone has a handful of counts. V is TRBV29-1 and J is TRBJ1-1; 9 bases line up with TRBD1. CDR1 SQVTM and CDR2 ANQGSEA come from the germline V gene. V shed 5 bases, J shed 7 bases, and the junction held 14 bases outside the gene matches. The CDR3 has 15 amino acids. CDR3 sequence reads: CSVPRTATTGGEAFF. DNA of the CDR3: TGCAGCGTTCCCCGGACCGCGACGACAGGGGGTGAAGCTTTCTTT.

This clone turned up a few times. The genes are TRBV10-3 and TRBJ2-5; TRBD2 matches 8 bases. The V gene end was trimmed by 11 bases and the J gene end by 1 base; junction bases not matched to a gene: 6. From germline, CDR1 is ENHRY and CDR2 SYGVKD. The CDR3 length is 13 residues. The CDR3 spells CAVQRGSQETQYF. The CDR3 coding sequence is TGTGCCGTTCAGCGGGGGTCCCAAGAGACCCAGTACTTC.

This clone was recorded a few times. The rearrangement joins TRBV19 to TRBJ1-5; D is undetermined. The CDR3 has 14 amino acids. V lost 6 bases to trimming and J lost 4 bases, with 13 bases between them. Germline lookup yields CDR1 LNHDA and CDR2 SQIVND (reference sequence). The CDR3 region is CASRDGTLNQPQHF. The CDR3 bases are TGTGCCAGTAGAGACGGAACCCTAAATCAGCCCCAGCATTTT.

This clone has only a few counts. This chain uses TRBV2 with TRBJ1-5; 10 positions agree with TRBD1. The V and J ends lost 4 bases and 6 bases, in that order; junction bases with no gene match: 0. Germline V gives CDR1 SNHLY, CDR2 FYNNEI. This CDR3 has 13 residues. CDR3 protein: CASSGTGGQPQHF. DNA for the CDR3: TGTGCCAGCAGTGGGACAGGGGGTCAGCCCCAGCATTTT.

This clone appeared once. The rearrangement joins TRBV5-4 to TRBJ2-3; no definite D call. Per germline, CDR1 SGHNT and CDR2 YYREEE (reference sequence). The length of the CDR3 is 15 residues. The V and J ends lost 0 bases and 0 bases respectively, with 8 bases between them. Written as DNA, the CDR3 is TGTGCCAGCAGCTTGGAAACAGCTAGCACAGATACGCAGTATTTT. Its protein is CASSLETASTDTQYF.

The chain employs TRBV4-2 and TRBJ2-3, with TRBD2 matching 12 bases. Germline V gene lookup returns CDR1 LGHNA and CDR2 YNFKEQ. CDR3 length: 15 amino acids. V was clipped by 4 bases and J by 5 bases; unmatched bases: 4. The CDR3 region has the DNA TGTGCCAGCAGCCCAAGACTAGCGGGGGAAGATACGCAGTATTTT. Its translation: CASSPRLAGEDTQYF.

The V and J genes are TRBV27 and TRBJ2-3; maybe TRBD2 (6 bases). This CDR3 is built from 15 residues. The V end was cut by 4 bases, the J end by 2 bases, with 13 bases between. CDR1 is MNHEY and CDR2 is SMNVEV in the germline V gene (reference sequence). CDR3 nucleotides: TGTGCCAGCAGTTCACCCGGGACTTCCACAGATACGCAGTATTTT. Encoded protein: CASSSPGTSTDTQYF.

CDR3 in DNA: TGTGCCAGCAGCTTAAAGAGCACAGATACGCAGTATTTT. Amino acids: CASSLKSTDTQYF. The chain recombines TRBV7-9 with TRBJ2-3; D is unclear. Germline V lookup: CDR1 SEHNR, CDR2 FQNEAQ (reference sequence). Trimming removed 2 bases at V and 0 bases at J, with 3 bases between. The CDR3 is 13 residues long.

The V gene is TRBV15, the J gene TRBJ1-4, with D uncertain. The V gene's germline CDR1 is LNHNV and CDR2 YYDKDF (reference sequence). This CDR3 contains 16 residues. V was cut by 0 bases and J by 5 bases, with 13 bases left in between. The CDR3: CATSRDSSTVNEKLFF. CDR3 sequence (DNA): TGTGCCACCAGCAGAGATAGCAGCACTGTAAATGAAAAACTGTTTTTT.

In this sample, this clone turned up a few times. The V and J genes are TRBV29-1 and TRBJ2-6; no clear D gene. Germline CDR1 SQVTM, CDR2 ANQGSEA. This CDR3 comprises 12 residues. The V and J ends lost 4 bases and 2 bases respectively, with 3 bases between them. The CDR3 spells CSVATGANVLTF. The CDR3 region has the DNA TGCAGCGTTGCGACTGGGGCCAACGTCCTGACTTTC.

The V call is TRBV30, the J call TRBJ2-7; 7 bases align to TRBD1. CDR1 and CDR2 from the germline V gene are GTSNPN and SVGIG (reference sequence). The trim removed 0 bases at V and 5 bases at J, leaving 1 base unmatched. The CDR3 totals 12 residues. DNA of the CDR3: TGTGCCTGGAGTGTAGGGGGCCACGAGCAGTACTTC. This sequence encodes CAWSVGGHEQYF.

Of note for this clone: At the DNA level, this CDR3 is encoded by other sequences in the same sample as well. V is TRBV6-5 and J is TRBJ1-1; 7 bases align to TRBD1. Germline V gene sequence: CDR1 MNHEY, CDR2 SVGAGI. The CDR3 runs to 14 residues. Trimming removed 5 bases from V and 1 base from J; junction bases left unmatched: 4. The CDR3 DNA follows: TGTGCCAGCAGTCGACAGGGCTGGAACACTGAAGCTTTCTTT. Translated, it gives CASSRQGWNTEAFF.

The chain couples TRBV30 to TRBJ2-3; possibly TRBD1 or TRBD2 for D (6 bases each). Between the trimmed V and J ends, which lost 3 bases and 10 bases, there was a span of 14 bases. The CDR3 loop spans 12 amino acids. Germline-derived CDR1 and CDR2 are GTSNPN and SVGIG (reference sequence). CDR3 amino acids: CAWREGGVAQYF. CDR3 nucleotides: TGTGCCTGGAGGGAGGGGGGAGTGGCGCAGTATTTT.

The rearrangement links TRBV29-1 to TRBJ2-2; 8 positions agree with TRBD1. Trimming at V came to 6 bases and at J to 7 bases, leaving 10 bases not matched to a gene. From germline, CDR1 is SQVTM and CDR2 ANQGSEA. The CDR3 loop spans 14 amino acids. The CDR3 bases are TGCAGCGTCCAGTTCAGGGGGCAGTACGGGGAGCTGTTTTTT. It codes for CSVQFRGQYGELFF.

This clone was seen just once. This sequence joins TRBV7-9 and TRBJ1-2; no definite D call. V lost 4 bases, J lost 8 bases, and 11 bases lay in between. The CDR3 runs 12 residues. Germline V CDR1 and CDR2: SEHNR, FQNEAQ (reference sequence). The CDR3 DNA reads as TGTGCCAGCAGCTCGTCGGATAGAGGCTACACCTTC. Amino acids: CASSSSDRGYTF.

This clone turned up a few times. This chain links TRBV6-6 with TRBJ2-1; D ambiguous. This CDR3 has 13 amino acids. V was pared by 6 bases and J by 6 bases, with 12 bases between. Per germline, CDR1 MNHNY and CDR2 SVGAGI (reference sequence). CDR3 protein: CASRDASFNEQFF. The CDR3 region has the DNA TGTGCCAGCAGGGACGCGAGTTTCAATGAGCAGTTCTTC.

The CDR3: CASRGTSGVGEQFF. CDR3 bases: TGTGCCAGCAGGGGGACTAGCGGGGTTGGTGAGCAGTTCTTC. The genes are TRBV2 and TRBJ2-1; 13 bases align to TRBD2. CDR1 and CDR2 (germline): SNHLY, FYNNEI. Trimming removed 6 bases from V and 9 bases from J; junction bases left unmatched: 5. The CDR3 runs to 14 residues.

This rearrangement joins TRBV5-4 to TRBJ2-2; D gene unclear. CDR3 length equals 15 residues. CDR1 and CDR2 from the germline V gene are SGHNT and YYREEE (reference sequence). The V end was cut by 0 bases, the J end by 4 bases, with 10 bases between. The CDR3 loop reads CASSLEARGTGELFF. In DNA, the CDR3 is TGTGCCAGCAGCTTGGAAGCAAGAGGCACCGGGGAGCTGTTTTTT.

J is TRBJ1-2 and V is TRBV6-5; D is possibly TRBD1 (5 bases). The CDR3 runs 13 residues. V was cut by 10 bases and J by 4 bases, with 16 bases left in between. The germline CDR1 and CDR2 sequences are MNHEY and SVGAGI. CDR3 nucleotides: TGTGCCACAGTTCGGGGGAGGGCCTATGGCTACACCTTC. Protein sequence: CATVRGRAYGYTF.

This chain connects TRBV2 to TRBJ2-7; D is undetermined. The CDR3 extends over 13 amino acids. Germline V gene lookup returns CDR1 SNHLY and CDR2 FYNNEI. Deletions cut 3 bases from V and 3 bases from J, with 9 bases between. The CDR3 sequence is CASSEAFYYEQYF. The CDR3, as DNA: TGTGCCAGCAGTGAGGCTTTCTACTACGAGCAGTACTTC.